The sequence of this T cell receptor (beta chain) was determined in a study of T cell repertoires in cytomegalovirus infection. Study at large: An indication of both CMV infection and matching HLA type came from public TCR beta signatures. Study results and limitations: In two of eight donors, the top clonotype was HLA-C-restricted CMV-specific.

TCRdb re-called the reads through MiXCR, storing one row per CDR3 protein. The table lists hundreds of thousands of distinct CDR3 sequences, just under 30% of them singletons, with around 19% in the top ten. On this clonotype itself: Its target is unknown.

The CDR3 spans 13 residues. Trimming stripped 6 bases from V and 3 bases from J, with 12 bases between. Germline CDR1 SGHVS, CDR2 FNYEAQ. The J gene is TRBJ2-7, the V gene TRBV7-6; tentative D call: TRBD1 (6 bases). The sample consisted of cultured PBMCs, taken from culture after CMV antigen stimulation. This receptor was taken from a human donor in good health (CMV status not recorded). Some clones in this sample may be carry-over from other donors' samples. This CDR3 is CASSSGRGYEQYF. CDR3 nucleotides: TGTGCCAGCAGTTCAGGCAGGGGCTACGAGCAGTACTTC.